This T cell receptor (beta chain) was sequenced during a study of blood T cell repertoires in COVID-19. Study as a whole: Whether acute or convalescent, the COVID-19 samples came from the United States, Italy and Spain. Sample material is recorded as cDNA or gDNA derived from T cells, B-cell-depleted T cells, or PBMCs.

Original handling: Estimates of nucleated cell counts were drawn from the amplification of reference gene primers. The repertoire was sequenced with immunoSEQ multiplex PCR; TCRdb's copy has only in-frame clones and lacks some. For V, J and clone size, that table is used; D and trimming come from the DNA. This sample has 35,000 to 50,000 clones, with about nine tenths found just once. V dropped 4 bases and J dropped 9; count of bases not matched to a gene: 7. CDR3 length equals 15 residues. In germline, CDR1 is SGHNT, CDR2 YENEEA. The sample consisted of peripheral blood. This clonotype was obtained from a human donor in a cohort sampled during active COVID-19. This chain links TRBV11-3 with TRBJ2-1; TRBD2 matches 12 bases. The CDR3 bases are TGTGCCAGCAGCTCTCTAGCGGGAGGGCTGGGTGAGCAGTTCTTC. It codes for CASSSLAGGLGEQFF.